What follows are 21 T cell receptor beta chains derived from one specimen sequenced in a study of blood T cell repertoires in COVID-19. Profiled with immunoSEQ multiplex PCR; TCRdb holds only in-frame clones, not every one. Of about 230,000 clones in the sample, around 83% are singletons; the top ten hold 6% to 9.5%. Source material: peripheral blood. These receptors were obtained from a woman in her fifties or sixties with acute or convalescent COVID-19.

The chain uses TRBV30 and TRBJ1-4, with a possible D match to TRBD1 (5 bases). Germline V gives CDR1 GTSNPN, CDR2 SVGIG (reference sequence). Trimming shortened V by 2 bases and J by 10 bases, and 17 bases separated the two germline ends. The CDR3 is 14 residues long. DNA for the CDR3: TGTGCCTGGAGTAGGTTACAGACGGGGGGAAAACTGTTTTTT. Its protein product is CAWSRLQTGGKLFF.

The chain recombines TRBV3-1 (or the pseudogene TRBV3-2) with TRBJ1-2; no reliable D call. The CDR3 is made up of 12 amino acids. V was trimmed by 1 base and J by 5 bases, leaving 5 bases between them. Germline V CDR1 and CDR2: LGHDT, YNNKEL (reference sequence). In DNA, the CDR3 is TGTGCCAGCAGCCAAGCTCGTTATGGCTACACCTTC. This translates into CASSQARYGYTF.

This clone appeared a single time. The chain joins TRBV24-1 to TRBJ2-3; weak D call: TRBD1 (6 bases). Germline-derived CDR1 and CDR2 are KGHDR and SFDVKD. This CDR3 has 13 amino acids. The V end was cut by 6 bases, the J end by 6 bases, with 12 bases between. The CDR3 DNA follows: TGTGCCACCAGTCGAGGGGGTTTGGATACGCAGTATTTT. Its protein is CATSRGGLDTQYF.

This chain connects TRBV27 to TRBJ1-6; no definite D call. Trimming removed 3 bases at V and 7 bases at J, with 10 bases between. Germline assignment: CDR1 MNHEY and CDR2 SMNVEV (reference sequence). This CDR3 spans 14 amino acids. Written as DNA, the CDR3 is TGTGCCAGCAGTTTTTTCGGGAACAATTCACCCCTCCACTTT. As protein: CASSFFGNNSPLHF.

This chain joins TRBV15 and TRBJ2-3; 7 bases are a match to TRBD2. CDR3 length: 16 residues. Germline V gene lookup returns CDR1 LNHNV and CDR2 YYDKDF (reference sequence). V gave up 0 bases and J gave up 1 base; unmatched junction bases: 4. The CDR3 DNA sequence: TGTGCCACCAGCAGAGATCGGGGGGAGGGCACAGATACGCAGTATTTT. This sequence encodes CATSRDRGEGTDTQYF.

This clone was recorded a few times. The chain recombines TRBV5-6 with TRBJ1-2; a weak D match, TRBD1 (5 bases). Trimming took 4 bases from V and 5 from J, leaving 15 bases between them. Germline loops: CDR1 SGHDT, CDR2 YYEEEE. The CDR3 sequence is 14 residues long. CDR3: CASSGARRRYGYTF. In DNA, the CDR3 is TGTGCCAGCAGCGGGGCAAGGAGAAGGTATGGCTACACCTTC. Using reference TRBV5-6 and TRBJ1-2 for the parts outside the CDR3, the full variable domain is DAGVTQSPTHLIKTRGQQVTLRCSPKSGHDTVSWYQQALGQGPQFIFQYYEEEERQRGNFPDRFSGHQFPNYSSELNVNALLLGDSALYLCASSGARRRYGYTFGSGTRLTVV.

The CDR3 nucleotides read TGTGCCAGTATCGCGGGGGGGACAATAACCTCGGGCACTGAAGCTTTCTTT. Encoded protein: CASIAGGTITSGTEAFF. This sequence joins TRBV19 and TRBJ1-1, with a tentative D call TRBD1 (6 bases). The CDR3 contains 17 residues. Germline V gene sequence: CDR1 LNHDA, CDR2 SQIVND (reference sequence). Trimming took off 7 bases at V and 4 bases at J, with 25 bases between the two ends.

The rearrangement uses TRBV30 and TRBJ1-1; D remains ambiguous. Germline V lookup: CDR1 GTSNPN, CDR2 SVGIG (reference sequence). Trimming left V 5 bases short and J 4 bases short, with 14 bases between. This CDR3 has 13 residues. The CDR3, as DNA: TGTGCCTGGCAAAGCCGAGGTGGCACTGAAGCTTTCTTT. Translating it yields CAWQSRGGTEAFF. Full variable domain (missing parts from reference TRBV30 and TRBJ1-1): SQTIHQWPATLVQPVGSPLSLECTVEGTSNPNLYWYRQAAGRGLQLLFYSVGIGQISSEVPQNLSASRPQDRQFILSSKKLLLSDSGFYLCAWQSRGGTEAFFGQGTRLTVV.

The rearrangement uses TRBV4-2 and TRBJ2-7; D possibly corresponds to TRBD1 (7 bases). V shed 1 base and J shed 3 bases, with 13 bases lying between them. The CDR3 has 15 amino acids. Germline V gene data show CDR1 as LGHNA and CDR2 as YNFKEQ. CDR3 loop: CASSQAAGQNYEQYF. CDR3 nucleotides: TGTGCCAGCAGCCAAGCTGCGGGACAGAACTACGAGCAGTACTTC.

This clone has only one observation. The gene calls are TRBV2 and TRBJ2-1, with 7 bases that match TRBD1. V shed 6 bases and J 9 bases; nucleotides not matched to a gene: 14. The length of the CDR3 is 15 residues. Germline V gives CDR1 SNHLY, CDR2 FYNNEI. The CDR3 spells CASRFSGTVYGEQFF. CDR3 DNA: TGTGCCAGCAGATTCTCCGGGACAGTCTACGGTGAGCAGTTCTTC.

The rearrangement links TRBV11-2 to TRBJ2-3; D may be TRBD1 (6 bases). V lost 2 bases, J lost 8 bases, and 11 bases lay in between. Germline V gene sequence: CDR1 SGHAT, CDR2 FQNNGV. This CDR3 is built from 13 residues. The CDR3 region is CASSLSIGGTQYF. CDR3 sequence (DNA): TGTGCCAGCAGCTTATCAATAGGGGGTACGCAGTATTTT.

V usage is TRBV19 and J usage is TRBJ1-5; the D is unclear. The CDR3 totals 14 residues. V lost 3 bases and J lost 5, with 11 bases in between. Per the germline V gene, CDR1 is LNHDA and CDR2 is SQIVND (reference sequence). CDR3 sequence: CASSIRGGDQPQHF. The CDR3 bases are TGTGCCAGTAGTATCCGGGGTGGGGATCAGCCCCAGCATTTT.

This clone came up once. The chain uses TRBV11-2 and TRBJ1-2; D unresolved. The CDR3 length is 13 residues. Germline CDR1 is SGHAT and CDR2 is FQNNGV. V was pared by 5 bases and J by 2 bases, with 9 bases between. CDR3 nucleotide sequence: TGTGCCAGCAGCCCGACACAAAACTATGGCTACACCTTC. Its translation: CASSPTQNYGYTF.

The chain is built from TRBV28 and TRBJ2-2; TRBD2 agrees at 7 bases. With 8 bases clipped from V and 0 bases from J, the junction kept 3 bases outside the gene matches. CDR1 MDHEN and CDR2 SYDVKM come from the germline V gene. The CDR3 consists of 14 residues. CDR3 sequence (DNA): TGTGCCAGCGGACGGGGGGCGAACACCGGGGAGCTGTTTTTT. Protein: CASGRGANTGELFF. Full variable domain (missing parts from reference TRBV28 and TRBJ2-2): DVKVTQSSRYLVKRTGEKVFLECVQDMDHENMFWYRQDPGLGLRLIYFSYDVKMKEKGDIPEGYSVSREKKERFSLILESASTNQTSMYLCASGRGANTGELFFGEGSRLTVL.

This chain links TRBV6-2 or TRBV6-3 with TRBJ1-1; D unclear. This CDR3 spans 13 amino acids. The germline V gene has CDR1 MNHEY and CDR2 SVGEGT. Trimming pared 4 bases from V and 0 bases from J, leaving 6 bases between. CDR3 nucleotides: TGTGCCAGCAGTTTGGCCCTGAACACTGAAGCTTTCTTT. It encodes CASSLALNTEAFF.

V is TRBV4-2 and J is TRBJ2-3; 7 bases are a match to TRBD2. The V segment lost 2 bases and the J segment 2 bases; nucleotides outside the gene matches: 7. This CDR3 comprises 16 residues. The V gene's germline CDR1 is LGHNA and CDR2 YNFKEQ. CDR3 region: CASSQNAGDYTDTQYF. CDR3 DNA sequence: TGTGCCAGCAGCCAAAATGCGGGGGACTACACAGATACGCAGTATTTT.

V and J are TRBV2 and TRBJ1-1, with D tentatively TRBD1 (5 bases). The CDR3 consists of 14 residues. The germline V gene encodes CDR1 SNHLY and CDR2 FYNNEI. The ends were cut back, 6 bases at V and 1 base at J, with 12 bases in the middle. Here the CDR3 DNA reads TGTGCCAGCAGGGCAGGGTCGACGAACACTGAAGCTTTCTTT. It encodes CASRAGSTNTEAFF.

The chain combines TRBV7-9 with TRBJ2-5, with D possibly TRBD2 on 5 matching bases. V was pared by 7 bases and J by 3 bases, with 18 bases between. The CDR3 sequence is 15 residues long. Germline V gene data show CDR1 as SEHNR and CDR2 as FQNEAQ (reference sequence). Written as DNA, the CDR3 is TGTGCCAGCACCCCCATCGGGGAACCCAAAGAGACCCAGTACTTC. This codes for CASTPIGEPKETQYF.

The CDR3 loop is CASSRDREAPLHF. Here the CDR3 DNA reads TGTGCCAGCAGCCGGGACAGGGAGGCACCCCTCCACTTT. V gene TRBV5-4 combines with J gene TRBJ1-6, with TRBD1 matching over 9 bases. This CDR3 is built from 13 residues. In germline, CDR1 is SGHNT, CDR2 YYREEE (reference sequence). With V trimmed by 4 bases and J by 11 bases, 4 bases remained unmatched.

The chain recombines TRBV5-6 with TRBJ2-1, with D unclear. Germline CDR1 and CDR2: SGHDT and YYEEEE. The CDR3 totals 14 residues. V was trimmed by 9 bases and J by 0 bases, leaving 13 bases between them. The CDR3 DNA is TGTGCCAACATCAGCCGGGTCTCCTACAATGAGCAGTTCTTC. This codes for CANISRVSYNEQFF.

The chain is built from TRBV19 and TRBJ1-1; 7 nucleotides line up with TRBD1. The CDR3 spans 16 residues. J lost 2 bases, V lost 6 bases, and 12 bases had no gene match. Germline-derived CDR1 and CDR2 are LNHDA and SQIVND (reference sequence). The CDR3 nucleotides read TGTGCCAGTAGCCAGACGCCGGGACAGCTTAACACTGAAGCTTTCTTT. Translating gives CASSQTPGQLNTEAFF.